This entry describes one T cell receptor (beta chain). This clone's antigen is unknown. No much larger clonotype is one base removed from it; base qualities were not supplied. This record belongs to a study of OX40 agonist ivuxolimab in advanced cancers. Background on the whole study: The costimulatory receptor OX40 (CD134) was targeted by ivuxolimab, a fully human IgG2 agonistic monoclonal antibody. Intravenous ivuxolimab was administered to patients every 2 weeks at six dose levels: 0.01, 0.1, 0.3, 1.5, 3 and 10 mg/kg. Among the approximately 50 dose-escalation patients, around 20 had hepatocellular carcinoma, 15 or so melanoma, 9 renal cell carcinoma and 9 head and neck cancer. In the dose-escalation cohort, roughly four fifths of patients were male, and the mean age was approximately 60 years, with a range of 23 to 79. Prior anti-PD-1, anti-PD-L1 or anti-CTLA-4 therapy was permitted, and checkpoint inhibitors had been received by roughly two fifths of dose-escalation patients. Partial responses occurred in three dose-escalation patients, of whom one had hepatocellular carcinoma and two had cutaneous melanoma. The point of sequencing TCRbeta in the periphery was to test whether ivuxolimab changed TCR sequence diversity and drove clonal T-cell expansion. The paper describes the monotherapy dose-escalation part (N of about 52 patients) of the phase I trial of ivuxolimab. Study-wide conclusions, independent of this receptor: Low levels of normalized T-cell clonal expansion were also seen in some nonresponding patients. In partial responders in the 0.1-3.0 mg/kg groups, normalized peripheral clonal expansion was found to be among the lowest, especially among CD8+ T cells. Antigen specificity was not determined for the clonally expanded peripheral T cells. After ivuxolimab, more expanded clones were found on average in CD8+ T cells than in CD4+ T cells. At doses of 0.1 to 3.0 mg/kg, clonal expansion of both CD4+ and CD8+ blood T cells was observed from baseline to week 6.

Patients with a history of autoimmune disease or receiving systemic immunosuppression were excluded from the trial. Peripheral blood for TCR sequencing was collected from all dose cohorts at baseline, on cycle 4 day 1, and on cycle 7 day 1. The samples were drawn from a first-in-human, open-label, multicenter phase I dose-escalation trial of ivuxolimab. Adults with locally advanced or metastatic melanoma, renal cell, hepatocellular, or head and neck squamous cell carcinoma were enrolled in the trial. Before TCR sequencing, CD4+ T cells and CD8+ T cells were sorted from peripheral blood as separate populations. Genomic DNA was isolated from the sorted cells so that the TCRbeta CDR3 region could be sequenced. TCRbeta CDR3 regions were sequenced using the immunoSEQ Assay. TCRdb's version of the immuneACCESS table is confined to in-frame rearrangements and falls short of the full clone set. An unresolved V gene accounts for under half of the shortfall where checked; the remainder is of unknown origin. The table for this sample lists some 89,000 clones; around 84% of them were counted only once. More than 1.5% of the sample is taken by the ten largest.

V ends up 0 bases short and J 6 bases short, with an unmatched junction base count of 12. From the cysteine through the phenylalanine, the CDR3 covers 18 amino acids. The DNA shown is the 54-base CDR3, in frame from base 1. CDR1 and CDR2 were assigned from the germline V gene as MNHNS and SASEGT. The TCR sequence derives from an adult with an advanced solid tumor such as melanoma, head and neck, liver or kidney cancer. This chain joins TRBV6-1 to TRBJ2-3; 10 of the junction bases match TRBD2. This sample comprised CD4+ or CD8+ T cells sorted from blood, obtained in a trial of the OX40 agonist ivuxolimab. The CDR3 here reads CASSEAPPAAGGPDTQYF. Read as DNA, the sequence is TGTGCCAGCAGTGAAGCCCCTCCCGCAGCGGGGGGGCCCGATACGCAGTATTTT.